In this sample, the clone carrying this T cell receptor (beta chain) turned up many times. The data are from a study of immune heterogeneity within non-small cell lung tumors. Study-level information: There was 1 tumor not otherwise specified, along with around eleven non-squamous carcinomas and a few squamous cell carcinomas.

It was with 32 V and 13 J primers that multiplex PCR amplified TCR beta CDR3. TCRdb ran MiXCR on the multiplex PCR reads and lists one entry per CDR3 protein. The data show about 15,000 distinct CDR3 sequences, with under 35% seen just once and over 12% held by the top ten. The CDR3 totals 14 residues. CDR1 SNHLY and CDR2 FYNNEI come from the germline V gene. V shed 6 bases and J 4 bases; nucleotides not matched to a gene: 4. Bulk tumor gDNA, roughly 600 ng per sample, served as the TCR template. Surgery yielded several widely spaced biopsies per primary tumor. Undergoing curative surgery were patients whose non-small cell lung cancer was untreated and newly diagnosed.

The chain couples TRBV2 to TRBJ1-5; 9 bases are shared with TRBD1. Material: lung tumor tissue. This clonotype was sampled from a woman between 50 and 59 years old with non-small cell lung cancer. CDR3 amino acids: CASSPGTGNQPQHF. The CDR3 bases are TGTGCCAGCAGCCCCGGGACAGGGAATCAGCCCCAGCATTTT.